The 25 T cell receptor beta chains in this list originate from one sample, sequenced in a study of prognosis after radiotherapy for stage I lung cancer. From genomic DNA, TCR beta CDR3 was amplified by two-round multiplex PCR. Primers (each specific to one TRBV or TRBJ gene) were used in first-round PCR. MiXCR, run by TCRdb on the multiplex PCR reads, gives a single entry per CDR3 protein. The sample shows about 14,000 distinct CDR3 sequences, roughly a third of them seen only once. This specimen was PBMCs, taken before or after stereotactic body radiation therapy (not recorded which). Every receptor here comes from a donor over 45 with non-small cell lung cancer.

With respect to this clonotype: A far bigger clonotype differs at one base, so this is likely a read error. The chain carries TRBV6-8 and TRBJ1-2; D unclear. The CDR3 contains 13 residues. Trimming took off 7 bases at V and 0 bases at J, with 9 bases between the two ends. Germline V gives CDR1 MNHGY, CDR2 SAAAGT. CDR3 sequence: CASIGKANYGYTF. Here the CDR3 DNA reads TGTGCCAGCATCGGGAAAGCTAACTATGGCTACACCTTC.

Remarks on this clonotype: A junction end diverges from the germline sequence, so it may reflect a read error. The rearrangement links TRBV4-1 to TRBJ2-1; 9 nucleotides match TRBD2. CDR1 is MGHRA and CDR2 is YSYEKL in the germline V gene. CDR3 length equals 15 residues. This CDR3 is CANSPQEVAGGRQFF. In DNA, the CDR3 is TGTGCCAACAGCCCCCAAGAGGTTGCGGGAGGGCGTCAGTTCTTC.

This clonotype was counted at least ten times. This chain connects TRBV19 to TRBJ1-5; weak D call: TRBD1 (5 bases). This CDR3 comprises 16 residues. Looked up from germline, CDR1 is LNHDA and CDR2 is SQIVND (reference sequence). V lost 5 bases, J lost 2 bases, and 16 bases lay in between. CDR3 in DNA: TGTGCCAGTAGTCGGACATCCGAGGGGCGCAATCAGCCCCAGCATTTT. Protein: CASSRTSEGRNQPQHF.

This clonotype is labeled medium-sized. The V call is TRBV6-1, the J call TRBJ1-6; the match to TRBD1 covers 8 bases. CDR1 and CDR2 (germline): MNHNS, SASEGT. V lost 5 bases and J lost 9; bases outside the gene matches: 9. The CDR3 spans 15 residues. The CDR3 region is CASSPDRGGVSPLHF. DNA of the CDR3: TGTGCCAGCAGTCCAGACAGGGGTGGAGTTTCACCCCTCCACTTT.

This clonotype was counted ten times or more. V gene TRBV11-2 combines with J gene TRBJ2-2; D unclear. The CDR3 contains 17 residues. Germline values: CDR1 SGHAT, CDR2 FQNNGV. Trimming shortened V by 1 base and J by 0 bases, and 12 bases separated the two germline ends. The CDR3 spells CASSLGTNPTNTGELFF. The CDR3 DNA follows: TGTGCCAGCAGCTTAGGTACTAATCCCACGAACACCGGGGAGCTGTTTTTT.

This clonotype was counted a few times. The CDR3 loop reads CASGLSRTDYEQYF. CDR3 nucleotides: TGTGCTAGTGGTTTGAGTCGGACAGACTACGAGCAGTACTTC. This chain links TRBV12-5 with TRBJ2-7; perhaps TRBD1 as D (6 bases). Trimming shortened V by 2 bases and J by 3 bases, and 11 bases separated the two germline ends. CDR3 length equals 14 residues. Germline CDR1 LGHNT, CDR2 FRNRAP. Complete variable domain (other parts from reference TRBV12-5 and TRBJ2-7): DARVTQTPRHKVTEMGQEVTMRCQPILGHNTVFWYRQTMMQGLELLAYFRNRAPLDDSGMPKDRFSAEMPDATLATLKIQPSEPRDSAVYFCASGLSRTDYEQYFGPGTRLTVT.

This clonotype was recorded many times. CDR3 nucleotides: TGTGCCAGCAGCCTAGGTGAGGGCCCGCGATCCTTGAAGCAGTTCTTC. Residues: CASSLGEGPRSLKQFF. J is TRBJ2-1 and V is TRBV7-9; D might be TRBD2 (5 bases). The CDR3 extends over 16 amino acids. Trimming stripped 5 bases from V and 11 bases from J, with 25 bases between. From germline, CDR1 is SEHNR and CDR2 FQNEAQ (reference sequence). Filled out from reference TRBV7-9 and TRBJ2-1, the complete variable domain reads DTGVSQNPRHKITKRGQNVTFRCDPISEHNRLYWYRQTLGQGPEFLTYFQNEAQLEKSRLLSDRFSAERPKGSFSTLEIQRTEQGDSAMYLCASSLGEGPRSLKQFFGPGTRLTVL.

This clonotype appeared many times. The chain combines TRBV7-9 with TRBJ2-3; TRBD2 might be the D (6 bases). V dropped 1 base and J dropped 5 bases, with 10 bases sitting between them. CDR1 and CDR2 from the germline V gene are SEHNR and FQNEAQ (reference sequence). The CDR3 totals 14 residues. The CDR3 DNA reads as TGTGCCAGCAGCTTAGACATCGGGGGAGATACGCAGTATTTT. Its protein product is CASSLDIGGDTQYF.

The chain links TRBV30 to TRBJ2-2, with a weak D call TRBD2 (6 bases). There are 15 residues in the CDR3. V was cut by 5 bases and J by 0 bases, with 13 bases left in between. The germline CDR1 and CDR2 sequences are GTSNPN and SVGIG (reference sequence). The chain's CDR3 is CAWDGWGANTGELFF. CDR3 DNA: TGTGCCTGGGATGGGTGGGGGGCGAACACCGGGGAGCTGTTTTTT.

This clonotype has ten or more counts. The chain combines TRBV7-9 with TRBJ2-7; 10 positions agree with TRBD1. Germline values: CDR1 SEHNR, CDR2 FQNEAQ (reference sequence). The ends lost 6 bases at V and 6 bases at J; junction bases unmatched: 8. The CDR3 sequence is 14 residues long. The CDR3 region is CASSPGQGKTEQYF. CDR3 DNA sequence: TGTGCCAGCAGTCCGGGACAGGGGAAAACCGAGCAGTACTTC.

This clonotype was recorded many times. This rearrangement joins TRBV29-1 to TRBJ1-1; 11 bases map to TRBD1. The CDR3 runs 14 residues. The germline gives CDR1 SQVTM, CDR2 ANQGSEA. The V gene end was trimmed by 3 bases and the J gene end by 0 bases; junction bases not matched to a gene: 0. The DNA of the CDR3 is TGCAGCGTTGAGGGACAGGGGGTGAACACTGAAGCTTTCTTT. This encodes CSVEGQGVNTEAFF.

This clonotype is medium-sized. CDR3 bases: TGTGCCAGCACCCCAAGCGGGCTCTACAATGAGCAGTTCTTC. It specifies CASTPSGLYNEQFF. The V call is TRBV12-3 or TRBV12-4, the J call TRBJ2-1; weak D call: TRBD2 (6 bases). The CDR3 has 14 residues. V was pared by 7 bases and J by 3 bases, with 13 bases between.

This clonotype was counted many times. The chain recombines TRBV30 with TRBJ2-2; the D gene could be TRBD1 or TRBD2 (6 bases each). CDR3 length: 11 residues. CDR1 and CDR2 (germline): GTSNPN, SVGIG (reference sequence). DNA for the CDR3: TGTGCTTACAGGGACTTTGGGGAGCTGTTTTTT. Its translation: CAYRDFGELFF.

This clonotype was seen ten or more times. V gene TRBV7-3 combines with J gene TRBJ1-1; weak D call: TRBD1 (6 bases). Germline CDR1 reads SGHTA; CDR2 reads FQGTGA. The CDR3 contains 13 residues. Trimming removed 5 bases from V and 0 bases from J, with 7 bases in between. CDR3: CASSQGMNTEAFF. Written as DNA, the CDR3 is TGTGCCAGCAGCCAGGGGATGAACACTGAAGCTTTCTTT.

This clonotype was seen many times. This chain connects TRBV11-2 to TRBJ1-1; D is ambiguous. Germline V gives CDR1 SGHAT, CDR2 FQNNGV. V lost 1 base and J 11 bases, leaving 17 bases between the germline ends. The CDR3 is 14 amino acids. As DNA, the CDR3 is TGTGCCAGCAGCTTAGGTTTGGGCCCTCAGTTGGCTTTCTTT. Translating it yields CASSLGLGPQLAFF.

Within the sample, this clonotype is medium-sized. The V call is TRBV12-3 or TRBV12-4, the J call TRBJ2-3, with D tentatively TRBD1 (6 bases). This CDR3 has 15 amino acids. Deletions cut 3 bases from V and 0 bases from J, with 10 bases between. CDR3 DNA sequence: TGTGCCAGCAGTTTGGCTGGGGGCAGCACAGATACGCAGTATTTT. It yields the protein CASSLAGGSTDTQYF.

The rearrangement links TRBV5-1 to TRBJ1-6; unclear D gene. The CDR3 runs to 17 residues. Trimming pared 5 bases from V and 0 bases from J, leaving 15 bases between. Germline CDR1 is SGHRS and CDR2 is YFSETQ. CDR3 region: CASSTELVSSYNSPLHF. CDR3 nucleotide sequence: TGCGCCAGCAGTACTGAGCTAGTGAGCTCCTATAATTCACCCCTCCACTTT.

Turning to this clonotype: A read error is likely, as this CDR3 ends without the conserved phenylalanine or tryptophan. The chain recombines TRBV11-2 with TRBJ2-1, with 8 bases matching TRBD2. The CDR3 sequence is 16 residues long. Germline V CDR1 and CDR2: SGHAT, FQNNGV. The CDR3 protein is CASSLELAENLNEQFL. CDR3 DNA sequence: TGTGCAAGCAGCTTAGAACTAGCGGAGAACCTCAATGAGCAGTTCTTA.

This clonotype was observed many times. The chain employs TRBV7-8 and TRBJ2-2, with D tentatively TRBD1 (6 bases). Germline V gene data show CDR1 as SGHVS and CDR2 as FQNEAQ. The CDR3 has 13 residues. The V end lost 11 bases, the J end lost 0 bases, and 10 bases lay between the germline ends. The CDR3 region is CAHRDTNTGELFF. The CDR3 DNA is TGTGCCCACAGGGACACGAACACCGGGGAGCTGTTTTTT.

This clonotype was detected ten times or more. The chain is built from TRBV20-1 and TRBJ2-3; D is possibly TRBD2 (6 bases). With 6 bases removed from V and 1 base from J, the gap between germline ends came to 17 bases. The CDR3 contains 15 residues. In germline, CDR1 is DFQATT, CDR2 SNEGSKA (reference sequence). Here the CDR3 DNA reads TGCAGTGCCCTGGCGCGGGAAGGGGGCACAGATACGCAGTATTTT. It specifies CSALAREGGTDTQYF.

In its sample, this clonotype was seen many times. The rearrangement joins TRBV6-4 to TRBJ1-5; no clear D. This CDR3 comprises 11 residues. CDR1 is MRHNA and CDR2 is SNTAGT in the germline V gene. Trimming took 5 bases from V and 5 from J, leaving 4 bases between them. The CDR3 bases are TGTGCCAGCAGTTGGGATCAGCCCCAGCATTTT. Translated, it gives CASSWDQPQHF.

The sample holds many counts of this clonotype. This rearrangement joins TRBV6-5 to TRBJ1-5; D may be TRBD1 (5 bases). CDR3 length: 17 amino acids. Deletions cut 0 bases from V and 0 bases from J, with 12 bases between. The germline V gene has CDR1 MNHEY and CDR2 SVGAGI. The CDR3 loop reads CASSYSNWGDSNQPQHF. For the CDR3, the DNA is TGTGCCAGCAGTTACTCGAACTGGGGGGATAGCAATCAGCCCCAGCATTTT.

This clonotype was seen at least ten times. CDR3 in amino acids: CSGAWGGNTEAFF. CDR3 DNA: TGCAGTGGGGCATGGGGGGGCAACACTGAAGCTTTCTTT. The V gene is TRBV20-1, the J gene TRBJ1-1, with D maybe TRBD1 (6 bases). This CDR3 region has 13 residues. Germline loops: CDR1 DFQATT, CDR2 SNEGSKA (reference sequence). Trimming pared 7 bases from V and 2 bases from J, leaving 14 bases between.

By sample fraction, this clonotype is medium-sized. The J gene is TRBJ1-2, the V gene TRBV30, with D maybe TRBD1 (5 bases). V lost 3 bases and J lost 5, with 16 bases in between. The CDR3 length is 14 residues. CDR1 GTSNPN and CDR2 SVGIG come from the germline V gene (reference sequence). The CDR3 sequence is CAWSVLLREYGYTF. The CDR3 bases are TGTGCCTGGAGCGTCCTTCTCAGGGAATATGGCTACACCTTC.

Many counts were recorded for this clonotype. The chain is built from TRBV24-1 and TRBJ1-5; possible D gene TRBD1, 6 bases. V was shortened by 9 bases and J by 7 bases, with 9 bases between the two germline ends. This CDR3 contains 11 residues. The V gene's germline CDR1 is KGHDR and CDR2 SFDVKD. The CDR3 loop reads CATGTSQPQHF. The CDR3 coding sequence is TGTGCCACCGGGACATCGCAGCCCCAGCATTTT.